The entry that follows covers one TCR beta chain sequence. The specificity of this receptor is unknown. There are no base qualities to consult, and no much larger clone falls within one base. The cohort consisted of hundreds of healthy bone marrow donors. Cohort members were all nominally healthy when sampled, although unrecorded immune exposures were likely present. The donor was CMV seropositive and belonged to the group of more than 250 seropositive cohort members. A peripheral blood sample was provided by each donor, and peripheral blood mononuclear cells were used for TCR beta sequencing. Genomic DNA was extracted from the blood cell samples with the Qiagen DNeasy Blood Extraction Kit. Libraries were prepared through the immunoSEQ multiplex PCR assay. The multiplex PCR relied on a mix of 60 forward primers for TCR Vbeta segments and 13 reverse primers for TCR Jbeta segments. A multiplex PCR assay on genomic DNA amplified the CDR3 region of rearranged TCR beta genes. Amplified TCR beta libraries were sequenced as 87-base-pair reads on the Illumina HiSeq System. The authors processed their data as follows. A later analysis counted approximately 76 million unique TCR beta chains across the 550 to 700 repertoires, and some 11 million of these chains were shared by at least two donors. A nearest-neighbor algorithm error-corrected the raw reads and collapsed the reads into unique sequences, merging closely related sequences to remove PCR and sequencing errors. CDR3 sequences were aligned to IMGT reference sequences to assign V, D and J gene segments. For a sequence to be retained, a match of at least six nucleotides to both a V gene segment and a J gene segment was required. A rearrangement counted as productive if the CDR3 had no stop codons and remained in frame with V and J, and every other rearrangement counted as non-productive. CDR3 was defined according to IMGT convention as the region running from the second conserved V-encoded cysteine to the conserved J-encoded phenylalanine. In an earlier analysis of 500 to 650 of the donors, sequences lacking an unambiguous match to a single V gene segment were excluded. An earlier analysis of fewer than 650 of the donors classified V segments as functional when productive rearrangements were above 56.7% and as segregating when the standard deviation between donors was above 5%. To diagnose cytomegalovirus status from the catalog of TCR beta chain sequences, a statistical classification framework was built. In a later analysis, V and J genes were assigned by comparing TCR nucleotide sequences against IMGT/GENE-DB human TR gene sequences. The TCRdist pipeline was used in a later analysis to assign CDR3 sequences and most-parsimonious VDJ recombination scenarios. In a later analysis, each TCR beta chain was defined by its CDR3 amino acid sequence together with its V-gene family, and reads without a unique V-gene family were excluded. To address suspected cross-contamination and a sequencing artifact, a later analysis removed over 500 highly shared, low-generation-probability nucleotide sequences. A later analysis calculated a clonal expansion index for each public chain from normalized within-repertoire ranks of inferred template counts. In a later analysis, generation probabilities were computed using a VDJ recombination model fitted to out-of-frame rearrangements, and the results were checked against IGoR. In a later analysis, TCR-TCR, TCR-HLA and TCR-CMV co-occurrence was scored with hypergeometric tests, and a repertoire-size bias correction was applied to TCR pairs. To estimate false discovery rates, a later analysis permuted the HLA or CMV assignments 20 times. In a later analysis, co-occurring TCRs were grouped using DBSCAN, and TCRdist sequence similarity was added for clustering within HLA-allele-positive subsets. Co-occurrence clustering excluded repertoires with fewer than 30,000 or more than 120,000 public chains, plus five with anomalous nucleotide sharing. TCRdb obtained this table from immuneACCESS and retained in-frame rearrangements with V and J assigned. These tables miss some clones; where compared with another copy, unresolved V genes account for less than half of the shortfall, and the remainder is unexplained. For V, J and clone size, that table is used; D and trimming come from the DNA. A total of approximately 70,000 clones appear in this sample, approximately 71% of them only once. Approximately 7.8% of the sample is held by the ten biggest clonotypes.

This sample was taken from a study of cytomegalovirus exposure and HLA in healthy donors (dated by TCRdb to the late 2010s). In the study overall: According to an earlier analysis of several hundred of the donors, about 190 million T cells yielded roughly 100 million unique TCR beta sequences and around 280 Gb of sequence data. An early release covering about 600 HLA-typed donors comprised approximately 290 gigabases of sequencing data and tens of millions of unique TCR sequences. Among the roughly 400 genotyped donors, 75% to 90% belonged to the genetic ancestry cluster associated with self-reported Caucasian donors. The study was designed to test whether signatures of past pathogen exposure could be identified by cataloging public T cell receptors. The study profiled the T cell repertoires of some 610 subjects by immunosequencing and related them to cytomegalovirus serostatus. Along with the 666-subject first cohort, a separate validation cohort of over a hundred different subjects was used. High-throughput TCR immunosequencing, statistical association of individual TCRs with disease status, and machine learning were combined to predict cytomegalovirus infection status. To study patterns of TCR occurrence, a later analysis re-analyzed previously published TCR beta repertoires from more than 550 donors and added high-resolution HLA genotyping. Rather than using new phenotypic data, the later analysis identified candidate immune exposures from TCR beta sequences and from how often those sequences occurred across donors. To decide whether each TCR beta V gene segment behaved as functional or pseudogenic, an earlier analysis of some 540 of the donors relied on high-throughput TCR beta sequencing. Donor age, sex, ethnicity and CMV serostatus were collected together with the repertoire data. Genome-wide SNP genotypes for about 55% of the 666 donors were used in a later genetic analysis, which treated that subset as a discovery cohort. Every discovery cohort repertoire had been produced on one sequencing platform. Both class I and class II loci were covered by HLA typing, at four-digit resolution. Typing coverage varied by locus: 629-630 donors for A, B, C, DRB1 and DQB1; roughly 500 for DQA1; 606 for DPA1; fewer than 480 for DPB1. Because of strong linkage in the cohort, roughly five DR-DQ haplotypes were treated as single units for association and clustering. Among about 410 genotyped donors of the cohort, an average of approximately 240,000 unique TCR beta nucleotide sequences was sequenced per donor, of which roughly 17% were non-productive.

Paper-wide results and their limitations: Some IMGT-functional V segments, including TRBV6-2 and TRBV6-3, could not be distinguished by the 87-base-pair reads and were therefore excluded. In a later analysis, the rate of TCR association differed among HLA loci, with DRB1 alleles having the most associated TCRs and HLA-C alleles having the fewest. The study listed 150 to 200 TCR beta chains as associated with cytomegalovirus. Across donors, most TCR sequences were observed very rarely, whereas some public TCRs were present in many individuals. In an earlier analysis of some 550 of the donors, most TCR beta V segments were observed in productive rearrangements about 87% or about 30% of the time, broadly matching IMGT annotations. Because HLA typing was unavailable for some donors at each locus, only the typed subset was used in association tests. According to a later analysis, most CMV-associated TCR beta chains appeared to be HLA-restricted, and the HLA associations seemed to be driven largely by CMV exposure. A later genetic analysis associated a missense DCLRE1C variant with V-gene and J-gene trimming of TCR beta chains, and an independent cohort replicated the association. Assigning TCR associations to individual alleles was difficult when HLA alleles, especially DR and DQ, strongly co-occurred. Several of the top co-occurrence clusters appeared to be linked to parvovirus B19, influenza, CMV and Epstein-Barr virus, according to a later analysis. Linkage disequilibrium might explain the correlated functional status among segregating V segments, but an unknown experimental factor could not be ruled out. In vitro tests confirmed that a few of the cytomegalovirus-associated TCR beta chains recognize cytomegalovirus antigens. Only TCR beta chains were sequenced in this cohort, and the absence of alpha or paired-chain data limited detectable features. Roughly uniform sequencing depth across donors was assumed in presence/absence analyses, although this assumption may not hold. A later analysis associated 16,951 TCR beta sequences with specific HLA alleles at a false discovery rate of 0.05. Compared with equally common non-associated chains, HLA-associated TCR beta chains in a later analysis were more clonally expanded and had lower generation probabilities. In a later genetic analysis, fewer N-insertions in productive TCRs were reported among donors in an Asian-associated ancestry cluster than the roughly 710-donor mean. A cluster of highly shared sequence variants was judged likely to be a technical artifact of the sequencing pipeline. A further reported finding was that TCR beta sequences accurately predicted the HLA-A and HLA-B alleles for most subjects in the first cohort. Around 16 rarely observed V segments, including chromosome 9 orphons, were excluded from the earlier analysis of some 590 of the donors because counts were too low. The classifier was reported to diagnose cytomegalovirus status with high specificity and sensitivity in both the original and validation cohorts. According to the authors, the approach could potentially be generalized to other disease states and immunological phenotypes. For the cohort, immune exposure information was limited to CMV serostatus.

Ends trimmed: V by 0 bases, J by 4 bases; bases unmatched to a gene: 6. As encoded in the germline V gene, CDR1 is SGHRS while CDR2 is YFSETQ. Measured from the cysteine to the phenylalanine, the CDR3 is 17 residues long. Of the read, only the CDR3 DNA is kept; its 51 bases are in frame from base 1. Sample: PBMCs. This clonotype was sampled from a man aged 55 to 69 in good health and CMV-seropositive. The V gene is TRBV5-1 and the J gene is TRBJ2-3, with TRBD2 matching 12 junction bases. The CDR3 reads CASSLGASGRAPDTQYF. The DNA is TGCGCCAGCAGCTTGGGAGCTAGCGGGAGGGCCCCAGATACGCAGTATTTT.